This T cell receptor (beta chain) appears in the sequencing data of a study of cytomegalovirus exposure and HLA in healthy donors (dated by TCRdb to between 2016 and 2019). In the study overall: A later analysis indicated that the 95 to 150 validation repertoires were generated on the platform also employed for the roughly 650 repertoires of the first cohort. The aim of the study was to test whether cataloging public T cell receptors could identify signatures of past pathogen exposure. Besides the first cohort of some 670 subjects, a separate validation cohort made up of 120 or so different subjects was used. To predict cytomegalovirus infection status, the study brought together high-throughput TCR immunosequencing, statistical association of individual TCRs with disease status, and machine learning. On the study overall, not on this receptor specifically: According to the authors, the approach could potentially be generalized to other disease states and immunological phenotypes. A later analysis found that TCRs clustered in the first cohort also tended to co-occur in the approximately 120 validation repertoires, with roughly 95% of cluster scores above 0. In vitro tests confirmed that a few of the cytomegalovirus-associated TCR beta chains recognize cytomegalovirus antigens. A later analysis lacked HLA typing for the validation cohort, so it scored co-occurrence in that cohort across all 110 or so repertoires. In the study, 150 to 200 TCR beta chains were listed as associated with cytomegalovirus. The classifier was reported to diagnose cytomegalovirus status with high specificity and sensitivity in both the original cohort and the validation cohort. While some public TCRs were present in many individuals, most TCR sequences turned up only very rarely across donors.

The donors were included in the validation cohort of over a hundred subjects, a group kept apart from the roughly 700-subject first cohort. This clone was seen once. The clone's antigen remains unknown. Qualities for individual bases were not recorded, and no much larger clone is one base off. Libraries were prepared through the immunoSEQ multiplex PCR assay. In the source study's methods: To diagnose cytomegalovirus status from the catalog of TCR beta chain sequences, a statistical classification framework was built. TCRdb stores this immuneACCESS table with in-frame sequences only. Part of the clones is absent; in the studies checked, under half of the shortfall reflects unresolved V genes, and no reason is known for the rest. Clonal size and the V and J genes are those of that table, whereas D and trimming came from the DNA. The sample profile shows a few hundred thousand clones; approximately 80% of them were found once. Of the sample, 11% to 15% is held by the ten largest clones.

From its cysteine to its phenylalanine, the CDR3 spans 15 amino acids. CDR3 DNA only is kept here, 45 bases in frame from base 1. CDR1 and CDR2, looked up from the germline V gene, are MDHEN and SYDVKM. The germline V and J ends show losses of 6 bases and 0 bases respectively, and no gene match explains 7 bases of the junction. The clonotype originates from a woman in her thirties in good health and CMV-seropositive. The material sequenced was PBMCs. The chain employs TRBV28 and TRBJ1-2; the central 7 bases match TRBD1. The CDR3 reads CASSYGGQPNYGYTF. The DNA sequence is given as TGTGCCAGCAGCTACGGGGGACAGCCTAACTATGGCTACACCTTC.